This TCR beta chain was identified in a study of CD8 T cells in ankylosing spondylitis. Notes on the study in general: Prior literature has documented some motif variants in synovial fluid and blood from reactive arthritis. Clones linked with disease were CD8+ and fairly uncommon in the peripheral blood. Disease-linked clones reportedly showed significant enrichment in matched ankylosing spondylitis synovial fluid.

There are many counts of this clonotype. No antigen is known for it. TCRdb analysed the 5' RACE reads with MiXCR anew, one entry per CDR3 protein. Of some 240,000 distinct CDR3 sequences listed, about 24% were seen once; the top ten hold 0.6% to 0.75%. Germline CDR1 and CDR2: MNHNS and SASEGT. J gave up 10 bases and V 5 bases, and 13 bases lay outside the gene matches. CDR3 size: 14 residues. The chain recombines TRBV6-1 with TRBJ1-1; 7 bases match TRBD1. The sequencing input was blood, either unsorted or a sorted T cell fraction (not recorded which). The origin of this receptor is a male donor with ankylosing spondylitis or in good health (not recorded which). The CDR3 reads CASSQRGGEGGAFF. CDR3 nucleotides: TGTGCCAGCAGTCAGAGAGGGGGCGAGGGTGGAGCTTTCTTT.